Listed here is a single T cell receptor (beta chain). Its antigen is undetermined. RNA transcripts provided the source from which TCR beta CDR3 regions were amplified. HTBI primers were the set used in a first-round RT-PCR of the TCR CDR3. TCRdb re-analysed the multiplex PCR reads in MiXCR, keeping a single row per CDR3 protein. The data show some 350,000 distinct CDR3 sequences, with roughly 14% seen just once and 25% to 35% held by the top ten. This sample was included in a study of T cells in Graves' hyperthyroidism and ophthalmopathy. Points from the study as a whole: Median prediction lead before ophthalmopathy onset was around 6.9 months with the model.

The V gene's germline CDR1 is DFQATT and CDR2 SNEGSKA (reference sequence). CDR3 size: 16 residues. The ends lost 2 bases at V and 0 bases at J; junction bases unmatched: 8. The PBMCs studied were ones that came from 8 to 10 ml fresh peripheral blood. Sequenced material: blood. The rearrangement links TRBV20-1 to TRBJ2-7; 9 nucleotides line up with TRBD2. The TCR comes from a woman between 18 and 29 years old with Graves' hyperthyroidism that later progressed to Graves' ophthalmopathy. The CDR3: CSARLRLAATSYEQYF. The CDR3 DNA follows: TGCAGTGCTAGACTCAGACTAGCGGCTACCTCCTACGAGCAGTACTTC.